Listed below are T cell receptor beta chains from one sample, sequenced in a study of beta chain features in type 1 diabetes. Profiling relied on immunoSEQ multiplex PCR, and the TCRdb table lists in-frame clones only, not all of them. The sample carries around 500,000 clones, 30% recorded once. Sequenced material: naive CD4+ T cells from blood. The receptors were sampled from a man younger than 35 in good health. Each CDR3 is given with its conserved first and last residue. A D gene is named only where the DNA matches it firmly. Size values are once, few and many counts, or a class for expanded clones, and some rows have none.

d_call: TRBD1; clone_size: few; j_call: TRBJ2-3; v_call: TRBV2; cdr3_aa: CATQDRDADTQYF; cdr3_nt: TGTGCCACCCAGGACAGGGACGCAGATACGCAGTATTTT
d_call: TRBD1; clone_size: -; j_call: TRBJ2-3; v_call: TRBV29-1; cdr3_aa: CSVPGQHTDTQYF; cdr3_nt: TGCAGCGTTCCGGGACAGCACACAGATACGCAGTATTTT
d_call: -; clone_size: -; j_call: TRBJ2-7; v_call: TRBV29-1; cdr3_aa: CSVEQGRGEQYF; cdr3_nt: TGCAGCGTTGAACAGGGGAGGGGCGAGCAGTACTTC
d_call: -; clone_size: -; j_call: TRBJ2-7; v_call: TRBV28; cdr3_aa: CASRSVSYEQYF; cdr3_nt: TGTGCCAGCAGGTCAGTCTCCTACGAGCAGTACTTC
d_call: -; clone_size: -; j_call: TRBJ1-1; v_call: TRBV30; cdr3_aa: CAWSVRLENTEAFF; cdr3_nt: TGTGCCTGGAGTGTACGATTAGAAAACACTGAAGCTTTCTTT
d_call: -; clone_size: few; j_call: TRBJ2-7; v_call: TRBV29-1; cdr3_aa: CSVERAYEQYF; cdr3_nt: TGCAGCGTTGAACGCGCCTACGAGCAGTACTTC
d_call: -; clone_size: -; j_call: TRBJ2-4; v_call: TRBV4-2; cdr3_aa: CASSQGRDRKNIQYF; cdr3_nt: TGTGCCAGCAGCCAAGGGCGGGACCGAAAAAACATTCAGTACTTC
d_call: -; clone_size: -; j_call: TRBJ2-7; v_call: TRBV7-9; cdr3_aa: CASSLAGEQYF; cdr3_nt: TGTGCCAGCAGCTTAGCGGGAGAGCAGTACTTC
d_call: -; clone_size: -; j_call: TRBJ2-6; v_call: TRBV5-6; cdr3_aa: CASSLGGLAGANVLTF; cdr3_nt: TGTGCCAGCAGCCTCGGGGGCTTAGCTGGGGCCAACGTCCTGACTTTC
d_call: TRBD1; clone_size: -; j_call: TRBJ1-5; v_call: TRBV4-1; cdr3_aa: CASSQAGQGNQPQHF; cdr3_nt: TGCGCCAGCAGCCAAGCTGGACAGGGCAATCAGCCCCAGCATTTT
d_call: -; clone_size: -; j_call: TRBJ2-3; v_call: TRBV7-2; cdr3_aa: CASSLKWTSTDTQYF; cdr3_nt: TGTGCCAGCAGCTTAAAATGGACTAGCACAGATACGCAGTATTTT
d_call: -; clone_size: -; j_call: TRBJ2-7; v_call: TRBV4-3; cdr3_aa: CASSQDLRQGTYEQYF; cdr3_nt: TGCGCCAGCAGCCAAGATCTTCGCCAGGGGACCTACGAGCAGTACTTC
d_call: -; clone_size: -; j_call: TRBJ2-5; v_call: TRBV25-1; cdr3_aa: CASRGRVWETQYF; cdr3_nt: TGTGCCAGCAGAGGACGGGTCTGGGAGACCCAGTACTTC
d_call: -; clone_size: -; j_call: TRBJ1-5; v_call: TRBV7-9; cdr3_aa: CASASLYQPQHF; cdr3_nt: TGTGCCAGCGCCTCCTTATATCAGCCCCAGCATTTT
d_call: -; clone_size: few; j_call: TRBJ2-7; v_call: TRBV10-3; cdr3_aa: CAISEGGQPYEQYF; cdr3_nt: TGTGCCATCAGTGAAGGAGGGCAGCCTTACGAGCAGTACTTC
d_call: TRBD1; clone_size: few; j_call: TRBJ1-1; v_call: TRBV25-1; cdr3_aa: CATRWTGDTEAFF; cdr3_nt: TGTGCCACCCGATGGACAGGGGACACTGAAGCTTTCTTT
d_call: TRBD1; clone_size: -; j_call: TRBJ2-6; v_call: TRBV10-3; cdr3_aa: CAISESGGSGANVLTF; cdr3_nt: TGTGCCATCAGTGAATCAGGGGGCTCTGGGGCCAACGTCCTGACTTTC
d_call: -; clone_size: few; j_call: TRBJ2-1; v_call: TRBV7-8; cdr3_aa: CASSGADNEQFF; cdr3_nt: TGTGCCAGCAGCGGGGCGGACAATGAGCAGTTCTTC
d_call: -; clone_size: few; j_call: TRBJ1-1; v_call: TRBV4-3; cdr3_aa: CASSQGAGNTEAFF; cdr3_nt: TGCGCCAGCAGCCAAGGGGCAGGGAACACTGAAGCTTTCTTT
d_call: TRBD1; clone_size: -; j_call: TRBJ2-4; v_call: TRBV10-3; cdr3_aa: CAISESGKGQALAGAKNIQYF; cdr3_nt: TGTGCCATCAGTGAGTCGGGGAAGGGACAGGCCCTCGCGGGAGCCAAAAACATTCAGTACTTC
d_call: -; clone_size: few; j_call: TRBJ2-6; v_call: TRBV7-3; cdr3_aa: CASSLYPGSGANVLTF; cdr3_nt: TGTGCCAGCAGCTTATATCCAGGGTCTGGGGCCAACGTCCTGACTTTC
d_call: -; clone_size: few; j_call: TRBJ2-3; v_call: TRBV15; cdr3_aa: CATTSAGGATDTQYF; cdr3_nt: TGTGCCACTACGTCTGCTGGGGGAGCGACAGATACGCAGTATTTT
d_call: -; clone_size: few; j_call: TRBJ2-7; v_call: TRBV5-4; cdr3_aa: CASNEQSSYEQYF; cdr3_nt: TGTGCCAGTAACGAACAGAGCTCCTACGAGCAGTACTTC
d_call: -; clone_size: few; j_call: TRBJ1-1; v_call: TRBV5-1; cdr3_aa: CASSLAGTQNTEAFF; cdr3_nt: TGCGCCAGCAGCTTGGCAGGCACCCAGAACACTGAAGCTTTCTTT
d_call: -; clone_size: -; j_call: TRBJ2-5; v_call: TRBV18; cdr3_aa: CASSPGQETQYF; cdr3_nt: TGTGCCAGCTCTCCAGGACAAGAGACCCAGTACTTC
d_call: TRBD1; clone_size: -; j_call: TRBJ1-1; v_call: TRBV2; cdr3_aa: CASTLDRGGEAFF; cdr3_nt: TGTGCCAGCACTCTGGACAGGGGAGGTGAAGCTTTCTTT
d_call: -; clone_size: -; j_call: TRBJ2-3; v_call: TRBV30; cdr3_aa: CAWNRGNTDTQYF; cdr3_nt: TGTGCCTGGAATCGGGGAAACACAGATACGCAGTATTTT